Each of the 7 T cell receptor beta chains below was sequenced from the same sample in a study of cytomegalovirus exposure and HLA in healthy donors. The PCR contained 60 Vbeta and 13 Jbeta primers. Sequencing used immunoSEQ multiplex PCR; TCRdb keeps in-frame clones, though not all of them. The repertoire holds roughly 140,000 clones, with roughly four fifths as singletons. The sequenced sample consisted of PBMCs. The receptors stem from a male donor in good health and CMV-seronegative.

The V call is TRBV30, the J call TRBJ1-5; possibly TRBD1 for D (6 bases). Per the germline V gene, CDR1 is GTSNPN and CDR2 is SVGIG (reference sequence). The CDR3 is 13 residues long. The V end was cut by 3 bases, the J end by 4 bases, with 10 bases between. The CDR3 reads CAWSLQGNQPQHF. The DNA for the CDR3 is TGTGCCTGGAGCCTACAGGGAAATCAGCCCCAGCATTTT.

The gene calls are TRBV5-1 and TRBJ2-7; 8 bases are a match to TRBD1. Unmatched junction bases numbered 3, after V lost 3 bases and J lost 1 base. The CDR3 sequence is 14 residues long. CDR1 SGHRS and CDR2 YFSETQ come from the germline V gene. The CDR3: CASSYGTGSYEQYF. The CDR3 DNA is TGCGCCAGCAGCTATGGGACAGGATCCTACGAGCAGTACTTC.

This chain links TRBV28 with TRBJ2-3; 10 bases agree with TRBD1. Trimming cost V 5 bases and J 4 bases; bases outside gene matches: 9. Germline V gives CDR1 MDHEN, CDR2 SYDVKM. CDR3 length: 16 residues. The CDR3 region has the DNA TGTGCCAGCAGTCCCCATTGGGGACAGGGGTCAGATACGCAGTATTTT. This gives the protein CASSPHWGQGSDTQYF. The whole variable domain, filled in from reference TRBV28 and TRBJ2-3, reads DVKVTQSSRYLVKRTGEKVFLECVQDMDHENMFWYRQDPGLGLRLIYFSYDVKMKEKGDIPEGYSVSREKKERFSLILESASTNQTSMYLCASSPHWGQGSDTQYFGPGTRLTVL.

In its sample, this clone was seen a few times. The chain's CDR3 is CASSDGGYYEQYF. The CDR3 nucleotides are TGTGCCAGCAGTGACGGGGGGTACTACGAGCAGTACTTC. This chain links TRBV28 with TRBJ2-7, with 7 positions matching TRBD2. The V gene's germline CDR1 is MDHEN and CDR2 SYDVKM. Trimming removed 5 bases from V and 3 bases from J; junction bases left unmatched: 4. The CDR3 is 13 residues long. Full variable domain (rest looked up from reference TRBV28 and TRBJ2-7): DVKVTQSSRYLVKRTGEKVFLECVQDMDHENMFWYRQDPGLGLRLIYFSYDVKMKEKGDIPEGYSVSREKKERFSLILESASTNQTSMYLCASSDGGYYEQYFGPGTRLTVT.

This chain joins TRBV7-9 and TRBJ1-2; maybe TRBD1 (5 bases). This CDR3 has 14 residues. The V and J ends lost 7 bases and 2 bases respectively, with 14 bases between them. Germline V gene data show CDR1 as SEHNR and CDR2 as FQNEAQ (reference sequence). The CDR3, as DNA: TGTGCCAGCACCCCAAGGGACTTAAACTATGGCTACACCTTC. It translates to CASTPRDLNYGYTF.

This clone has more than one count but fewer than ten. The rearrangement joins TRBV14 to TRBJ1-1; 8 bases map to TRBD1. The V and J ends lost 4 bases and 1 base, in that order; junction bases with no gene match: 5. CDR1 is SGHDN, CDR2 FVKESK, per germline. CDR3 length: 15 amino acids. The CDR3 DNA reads TGTGCCAGCAGCCCCGGACAGGGCTCGAACACTGAAGCTTTCTTT. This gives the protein CASSPGQGSNTEAFF.

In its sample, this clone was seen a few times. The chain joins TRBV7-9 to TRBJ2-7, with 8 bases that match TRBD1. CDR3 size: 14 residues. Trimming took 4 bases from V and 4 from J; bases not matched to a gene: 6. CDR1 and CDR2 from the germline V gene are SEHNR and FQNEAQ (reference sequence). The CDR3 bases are TGTGCCAGCAGCTACGGCAGGGGGCTATACGAGCAGTACTTC. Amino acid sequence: CASSYGRGLYEQYF. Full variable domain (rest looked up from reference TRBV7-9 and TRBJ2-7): DTGVSQNPRHKITKRGQNVTFRCDPISEHNRLYWYRQTLGQGPEFLTYFQNEAQLEKSRLLSDRFSAERPKGSFSTLEIQRTEQGDSAMYLCASSYGRGLYEQYFGPGTRLTVT.